This T cell receptor (beta chain) appears in the sequencing data of a study of blood T cell repertoires in COVID-19. As for the study in general: Acute and convalescent COVID-19 specimens originated in the United States, Italy and Spain. PBMCs, B-cell-depleted T cells, or T cells were the source of the cDNA or gDNA that made up the material.

In the original workflow: Estimation of nucleated cell counts was performed using reference gene primer amplification. Method: immunoSEQ multiplex PCR; TCRdb's copy keeps in-frame clones and lacks some. From that table come the V and J calls and clone size; the DNA was used to work out D and trimming. The table includes tens of thousands of clones, more than 75% detected once. This CDR3 comprises 19 residues. The germline gives CDR1 MGHRA, CDR2 YSYEKL. The V segment lost 1 base and the J segment 4 bases; nucleotides outside the gene matches: 12. The rearrangement joins TRBV4-1 to TRBJ2-7, with 14 bases that match TRBD2. Material for sequencing was peripheral blood. This receptor was identified in a human donor with acute or convalescent COVID-19. The donor label of this sample is uncertain. The CDR3 nucleotides are TGCGCCAGCAGCCAAGTAGGGATGAGGGGGACTAGCGGGAGTTACGAGCAGTACTTC. This encodes CASSQVGMRGTSGSYEQYF.